The source of this TCR beta chain is a study of identical twins. Study-level points and caveats: Zero-insertion analyses could be partly confounded by invariant MAIT and iNKT cells.

This clonotype has only a few counts. The antigen is unknown. V dropped 5 bases and J dropped 1 base, with 15 bases sitting between them. Germline assignment: CDR1 SGHTA and CDR2 FQGNSA. The CDR3 loop spans 16 amino acids. A single record per CDR3 protein comes from TCRdb applying MiXCR to the 5' RACE reads. The sample has roughly 720,000 distinct CDR3 sequences, 15% to 20% seen once; the top ten hold roughly 13%. This sample was also put to use in a study of T cells expressing NK-cell markers. From that paper: Unclear, still, was the HCMV specificity of the expanded NKG2C+ T cell clones.

The chain couples TRBV7-2 to TRBJ2-1, with D tentatively TRBD1 (5 bases). Sequenced material: PBMCs. The sequence derives from a young woman in good health. The CDR3, as DNA: TGTGCCAGCAGCGTACCAGTTAGGGGATCCTACAATGAGCAGTTCTTC. This gives the protein CASSVPVRGSYNEQFF.